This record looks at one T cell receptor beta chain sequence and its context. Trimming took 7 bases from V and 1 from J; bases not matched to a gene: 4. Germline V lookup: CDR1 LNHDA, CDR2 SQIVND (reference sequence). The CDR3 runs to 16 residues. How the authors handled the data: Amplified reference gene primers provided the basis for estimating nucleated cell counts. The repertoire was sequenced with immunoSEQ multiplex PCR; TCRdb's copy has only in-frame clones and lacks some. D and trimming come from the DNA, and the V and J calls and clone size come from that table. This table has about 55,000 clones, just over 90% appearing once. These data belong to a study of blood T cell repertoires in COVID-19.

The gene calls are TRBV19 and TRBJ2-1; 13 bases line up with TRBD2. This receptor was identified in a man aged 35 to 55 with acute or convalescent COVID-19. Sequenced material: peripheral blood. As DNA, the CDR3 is TGTGCCAGTACTGGACTAGCGGGAGCTTCCTACAATGAGCAGTTCTTC. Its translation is CASTGLAGASYNEQFF.